These 21 T cell receptor beta chains were all obtained from the same sample, sequenced in a study of T cell responses to AZD1222 COVID-19 vaccine. Profiling relied on immunoSEQ multiplex PCR, and the TCRdb table lists in-frame clones only, not all of them. The data hold 65,000 to 85,000 clones, with over 75% observed a single time. Sequences were derived from peripheral blood, sampled 28 days after the second AZD1222 dose. These receptors came from an adult who received the AZD1222 COVID-19 vaccine.

V gene TRBV30 combines with J gene TRBJ2-7, with 10 bases identical to TRBD1. The V and J ends lost 6 bases and 3 bases, in that order; junction bases with no gene match: 8. This CDR3 comprises 14 residues. Germline V lookup: CDR1 GTSNPN, CDR2 SVGIG (reference sequence). The CDR3 is CACQLDRGLYEQYF. For the CDR3, the DNA is TGTGCCTGCCAACTTGACAGGGGGCTCTACGAGCAGTACTTC.

This chain joins TRBV29-1 and TRBJ2-1; D gene unclear. The V gene's germline CDR1 is SQVTM and CDR2 ANQGSEA. The CDR3 is 20 residues long. The germline V and J ends were trimmed by 2 bases and 5 bases, with 31 bases remaining between them. CDR3 sequence reads: CSVELTVSGSLLPEDNEQFF. The CDR3, as DNA: TGCAGCGTTGAACTGACCGTGAGTGGATCACTTCTCCCCGAGGACAATGAGCAGTTCTTC.

The rearrangement links TRBV4-2 to TRBJ2-1, with 10 bases matching TRBD1. V lost 0 bases, J lost 4 bases, and 3 bases stayed unmatched. This CDR3 has 16 amino acids. The V gene's germline CDR1 is LGHNA and CDR2 YNFKEQ. CDR3 sequence: CASSQDGQGGYNEQFF. DNA of the CDR3: TGTGCCAGCAGCCAAGATGGACAGGGGGGTTACAATGAGCAGTTCTTC.

The chain carries TRBV6-5 and TRBJ2-7; D perhaps matches TRBD1 (6 bases). V was cut by 5 bases and J by 4 bases, with 18 bases left in between. Germline V CDR1 and CDR2: MNHEY, SVGAGI. This CDR3 region has 15 residues. The chain's CDR3 is CASSPYDRLGYEQYF. The CDR3 DNA reads TGTGCCAGCAGTCCATATGACAGGCTTGGATACGAGCAGTACTTC.

The chain combines TRBV9 with TRBJ1-2, with 9 bases matching TRBD1. Germline assignment: CDR1 SGDLS and CDR2 YYNGEE. Germline trimming cut 3 bases from V and 0 bases from J; bases unmatched to any gene: 9. The CDR3 has 17 amino acids. CDR3 amino acids: CASSGGSGTGTNYGYTF. The CDR3 DNA reads TGTGCCAGCAGCGGAGGCTCCGGGACAGGGACTAACTATGGCTACACCTTC.

On this clone itself: The junction differs from germline at one of its ends, possibly a read error. This sequence joins TRBV19 and TRBJ1-5, with a possible D match to TRBD1 (6 bases). The length of the CDR3 is 13 residues. CDR1 and CDR2 from the germline V gene are LNHDA and SQIVND (reference sequence). In nucleotides, the CDR3 is TGTGCCAGTTGTATAGGGGGTCGCCAGCCCCAGCATTTT. This codes for CASCIGGRQPQHF.

This clone has just one count. The chain joins TRBV6-1 to TRBJ1-2; D remains unclear. V was pared by 0 bases and J by 0 bases, with 11 bases between. Germline V gene data show CDR1 as MNHNS and CDR2 as SASEGT. The CDR3 sequence is 16 residues long. The CDR3 protein is CASSEARFNPNYGYTF. DNA for the CDR3: TGTGCCAGCAGTGAAGCGCGGTTCAATCCTAACTATGGCTACACCTTC.

V is TRBV9 and J is TRBJ1-5; D remains ambiguous. CDR1 and CDR2 from the germline V gene are SGDLS and YYNGEE. The CDR3 loop spans 16 amino acids. V was pared by 0 bases and J by 6 bases, with 16 bases between. The CDR3 nucleotides read TGTGCCAGCAGCGTAGAGAAGGGAGAAACGGCTCAGCCCCAGCATTTT. It codes for CASSVEKGETAQPQHF.

This clone turned up a few times. The gene calls are TRBV20-1 and TRBJ2-7; no reliable D call. With 5 bases removed from V and 1 base from J, the gap between germline ends came to 6 bases. Germline CDR1 and CDR2: DFQATT and SNEGSKA (reference sequence). CDR3 size: 11 residues. Written as DNA, the CDR3 is TGCAGTGCTCCCCTGTCCTACGAGCAGTACTTC. It yields the protein CSAPLSYEQYF.

The gene calls are TRBV9 and TRBJ2-7; 7 nucleotides match TRBD1. Germline CDR1 SGDLS, CDR2 YYNGEE. V was clipped by 3 bases and J by 2 bases; unmatched bases: 5. The CDR3 covers 14 residues. This CDR3 is CASSEQGVAYEQYF. In nucleotides, the CDR3 is TGTGCCAGCAGCGAGCAGGGGGTAGCCTACGAGCAGTACTTC.

V usage is TRBV2 and J usage is TRBJ2-7; perhaps D is TRBD1 or TRBD2 (5 bases each). The germline gives CDR1 SNHLY, CDR2 FYNNEI. Trimming removed 2 bases from V and 2 bases from J, with 19 bases in between. The CDR3 has 17 residues. The CDR3 sequence: CASSESVIGTGTYEQYF. DNA for the CDR3: TGTGCCAGCAGTGAAAGCGTAATAGGGACGGGAACCTACGAGCAGTACTTC.

The J gene is TRBJ1-6, the V gene TRBV14; 9 positions agree with TRBD1. Germline-derived CDR1 and CDR2 are SGHDN and FVKESK. This CDR3 has 15 amino acids. V lost 3 bases and J lost 9; bases outside the gene matches: 6. This CDR3 reads CASSQLQGARSPLHF. CDR3 DNA: TGTGCCAGCAGCCAGCTACAGGGGGCTCGTTCACCCCTCCACTTT.

In this sample, this clone turned up a few times. V gene TRBV28 combines with J gene TRBJ1-2; D not certain. Looked up from germline, CDR1 is MDHEN and CDR2 is SYDVKM. This CDR3 is built from 14 residues. V was cut by 9 bases and J by 0 bases, with 14 bases left in between. The CDR3 spells CASYRGSANYGYTF. As DNA, the CDR3 is TGTGCCAGTTACCGGGGATCAGCTAACTATGGCTACACCTTC.

This chain connects TRBV14 to TRBJ1-5; a weak D match, TRBD1 (5 bases). Deletions cut 3 bases from V and 5 bases from J, with 8 bases between. The CDR3 length is 13 residues. Per germline, CDR1 SGHDN and CDR2 FVKESK. The CDR3, as DNA: TGTGCCAGCAGCCAGGGGGGACATCAGCCCCAGCATTTT. Protein: CASSQGGHQPQHF.

The gene calls are TRBV19 and TRBJ1-1; D remains ambiguous. Germline values: CDR1 LNHDA, CDR2 SQIVND (reference sequence). The germline V and J ends were trimmed by 7 bases and 1 base, with 10 bases remaining between them. CDR3 size: 13 residues. The CDR3 DNA reads TGTGCCAGTACGGACCGGGCGAACACTGAAGCTTTCTTT. Protein: CASTDRANTEAFF.

This clone was seen many times. The rearrangement uses TRBV2 and TRBJ1-5; D gene unclear. The V end was cut by 7 bases, the J end by 0 bases, with 10 bases between. CDR1 SNHLY and CDR2 FYNNEI come from the germline V gene. The CDR3 covers 14 residues. CDR3 sequence reads: CASKVDHSNQPQHF. DNA for the CDR3: TGTGCCAGCAAGGTAGACCATAGCAATCAGCCCCAGCATTTT.

This clone was detected a few times. The chain links TRBV4-1 to TRBJ2-1; D uncertain. There are 14 residues in the CDR3. V was shortened by 6 bases and J by 4 bases, with 13 bases between the two germline ends. Germline V gene lookup returns CDR1 MGHRA and CDR2 YSYEKL. For the CDR3, the DNA is TGCGCCAGCAGAAGACAAGGTCCATACAATGAGCAGTTCTTC. Translating it yields CASRRQGPYNEQFF.

The chain links TRBV30 to TRBJ2-5, with D tentatively TRBD1 or TRBD2 (5 bases each). The germline gives CDR1 GTSNPN, CDR2 SVGIG (reference sequence). V was trimmed by 0 bases and J by 0 bases, leaving 11 bases between them. The CDR3 has 15 residues. The DNA for the CDR3 is TGTGCCTGGAGTGTACCGGGGCCCTACCAAGAGACCCAGTACTTC. Translated: CAWSVPGPYQETQYF.

The chain is built from TRBV7-9 and TRBJ2-2, with 10 bases aligning to TRBD2. The junction had 3 bases not matched to a gene; V was cut back by 2 bases and J by 0 bases. CDR3 length: 17 residues. Germline CDR1 and CDR2: SEHNR and FQNEAQ (reference sequence). The CDR3 DNA sequence: TGTGCCAGCAGCTTAATAGCGGGGGGAACGAACACCGGGGAGCTGTTTTTT. Encoded protein: CASSLIAGGTNTGELFF.

V and J are TRBV5-1 and TRBJ2-2, with D unresolved. Germline CDR1 and CDR2: SGHRS and YFSETQ. This CDR3 is built from 15 residues. V lost 1 base, J lost 2 bases, and 9 bases lay in between. CDR3 region: CASSLHNINTGELFF. DNA of the CDR3: TGCGCCAGCAGCTTGCACAACATCAACACCGGGGAGCTGTTTTTT.

This clone was counted a single time. This chain connects TRBV6-5 to TRBJ1-5; TRBD1 is a possible D gene (5 bases). The CDR3 spans 14 residues. Per the germline V gene, CDR1 is MNHEY and CDR2 is SVGAGI. V was clipped by 7 bases and J by 1 base, with 11 bases between them. The DNA for the CDR3 is TGTGCCAGCACCCTGGGGGTAAGCAATCAGCCCCAGCATTTT. Translating gives CASTLGVSNQPQHF.